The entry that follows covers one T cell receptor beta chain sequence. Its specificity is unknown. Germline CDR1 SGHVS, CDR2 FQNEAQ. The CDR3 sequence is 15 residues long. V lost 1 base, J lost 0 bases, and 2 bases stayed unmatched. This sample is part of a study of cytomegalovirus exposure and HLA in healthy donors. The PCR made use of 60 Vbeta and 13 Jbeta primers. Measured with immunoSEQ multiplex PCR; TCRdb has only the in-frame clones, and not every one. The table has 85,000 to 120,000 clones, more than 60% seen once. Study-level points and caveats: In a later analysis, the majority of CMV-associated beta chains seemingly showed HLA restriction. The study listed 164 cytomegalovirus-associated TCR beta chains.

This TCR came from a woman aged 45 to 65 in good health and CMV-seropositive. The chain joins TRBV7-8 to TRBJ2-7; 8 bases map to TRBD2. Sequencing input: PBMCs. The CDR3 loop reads CASSLVRGVSYEQYF. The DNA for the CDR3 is TGTGCCAGCAGCTTAGTGCGGGGGGTCTCCTACGAGCAGTACTTC.